What follows are 7 T cell receptor beta chains derived from one specimen sequenced in a study of patients and donors after allogeneic stem cell transplantation. TCRdb passed the RT-PCR reads through MiXCR, listing each CDR3 protein once. The sample has about 87,000 distinct CDR3 sequences; roughly 5.2% are singletons. Sequencing was performed on blood, either unsorted or a sorted T cell fraction (not recorded which). All receptors come from a human donor who was either an allogeneic HSCT recipient or a stem cell or donor lymphocyte infusion donor (not recorded which). It is not recorded whose cells these are; they may come from a transplant donor.

This clonotype appeared many times. The V call is TRBV18, the J call TRBJ2-5, with unresolved D. V was clipped by 2 bases and J by 4 bases, with 5 bases between them. CDR1 and CDR2 (germline): KGHSH, LQKENI. This CDR3 is built from 12 residues. As DNA, the CDR3 is TGTGCCAGCTCACCATACGGAGAGACCCAGTACTTC. Translation gives CASSPYGETQYF.

This clonotype was counted only a few times. This chain connects TRBV7-9 to TRBJ2-5; D possibly matches TRBD1 or TRBD2 (6 bases each). Between the trimmed V and J ends, which lost 7 bases and 2 bases, there was a span of 20 bases. The germline CDR1 and CDR2 sequences are SEHNR and FQNEAQ (reference sequence). There are 16 residues in the CDR3. CDR3 residues: CASTIRGFRGQETQYF. As DNA, the CDR3 is TGTGCCAGCACCATTAGGGGGTTTCGGGGGCAAGAGACCCAGTACTTC.

This clonotype showed up many times. The chain combines TRBV12-3 or TRBV12-4 with TRBJ2-2, with D maybe TRBD1 (5 bases). V dropped 2 bases and J dropped 7 bases, with 8 bases sitting between them. CDR3 length: 13 amino acids. CDR3 in DNA: TGTGCCAGCAGTTTAAGGGGTCACGGGGAGCTGTTTTTT. Residues: CASSLRGHGELFF.

The table lists this clonotype with many counts. The chain has TRBV11-2 and TRBJ2-7; 10 positions match TRBD1. This CDR3 region has 13 residues. The trim removed 5 bases at V and 7 bases at J, leaving 5 bases unmatched. Germline CDR1 SGHAT, CDR2 FQNNGV. The CDR3 region is CASSTGQGTEQYF. DNA for the CDR3: TGTGCCAGCAGCACGGGACAGGGGACAGAGCAGTACTTC.

This clonotype was seen only a few times. V is TRBV7-2 and J is TRBJ2-1; the D is unclear. Looked up from germline, CDR1 is SGHTA and CDR2 is FQGNSA. Trimming shortened V by 5 bases and J by 3 bases, and 11 bases separated the two germline ends. CDR3 size: 14 residues. In DNA form, the CDR3 reads TGTGCCAGCAGCCCCCTCGTCGGCTACAATGAGCAGTTCTTC. Translating gives CASSPLVGYNEQFF.

The gene calls are TRBV24-1 and TRBJ1-4; possible D gene TRBD1, 6 bases. The CDR3 spans 15 residues. V lost 1 base to trimming and J lost 16 bases, with 21 bases between them. Germline V gene lookup returns CDR1 KGHDR and CDR2 SFDVKD. CDR3 nucleotide sequence: TGTGCCACCAGTGATTTCCCCTGGACAGACCCTGCGCCGTTTTTT. This codes for CATSDFPWTDPAPFF.

This clonotype was recorded many times. The chain links TRBV14 to TRBJ2-1; either TRBD1 or TRBD2 may supply D (5 bases each). The length of the CDR3 is 13 residues. V was trimmed by 1 base and J by 5 bases, leaving 6 bases between them. CDR1 is SGHDN, CDR2 FVKESK, per germline. DNA for the CDR3: TGTGCCAGCAGCCAAGGGGGGAACAATGAGCAGTTCTTC. This codes for CASSQGGNNEQFF.